The 30 T cell receptor beta chains in this list originate from one sample, sequenced in a study of identical twins (dated by TCRdb to 2016 to 2017). The library was produced with 5' RACE. Reads for this sample came from an Illumina HiSeq 2000. TCRdb reanalyzed the raw reads on its own, using fastp at Q25 for trimming and MiXCR for clone calling, and kept in-frame beta chains. Rows are combined by CDR3 protein, so each entry shows the most common genes and DNA. The sample profile shows around 240,000 distinct CDR3 sequences; approximately 7% of them were found once. Jointly, the top ten make up roughly 3.9% of the sample. The same sample was also studied in work on yellow fever vaccine responses in identical twins.

Source material: memory (CD45RO+) T cells sorted from blood. Per the publication, the cell subset or site label means: CD45RO+ enriched T cells. These receptors were obtained from a woman aged 18-35 years in good health.

This clonotype was observed many times. The chain couples TRBV20-1 to TRBJ2-1; the D gene is possibly TRBD2 (6 bases). V lost 2 bases and J 0 bases, leaving 11 bases between the germline ends. The V gene's germline CDR1 is DFQATT and CDR2 SNEGSKA (reference sequence). The CDR3 totals 15 residues. The CDR3 reads CSARFRESSYNEQFF. In DNA form, the CDR3 reads TGCAGTGCTAGATTCCGGGAGAGCTCCTACAATGAGCAGTTCTTC.

V gene TRBV5-5 combines with J gene TRBJ2-7, with TRBD1 matching 7 bases. The CDR3 totals 15 residues. The V and J ends lost 4 bases and 1 base, in that order; junction bases with no gene match: 8. Germline values: CDR1 SGHKS, CDR2 YYEKEE (reference sequence). CDR3 region: CASSPGQSSSYEQYF. DNA for the CDR3: TGTGCCAGCAGCCCGGGACAGTCTAGTTCCTACGAGCAGTACTTC.

This clonotype was picked up a small number of times. The chain links TRBV19 to TRBJ1-1; D unresolved. In germline, CDR1 is LNHDA, CDR2 SQIVND (reference sequence). This CDR3 spans 13 amino acids. Trimming removed 5 bases at V and 1 base at J, with 8 bases between. The CDR3 loop is CASSPTWNTEAFF. The CDR3 DNA reads as TGTGCCAGTAGTCCGACCTGGAACACTGAAGCTTTCTTT.

The V and J genes are TRBV29-1 and TRBJ2-7; 10 bases are shared with TRBD2. The CDR3 spans 13 residues. Germline assignment: CDR1 SQVTM and CDR2 ANQGSEA. V trimming: 3 bases; J trimming: 5 bases; junction bases outside the gene matches: 4. The CDR3 spells CSVEEREGHEQYF. In nucleotides, the CDR3 is TGCAGCGTTGAGGAGCGGGAGGGACACGAGCAGTACTTC.

This clonotype has a handful of counts. The chain has TRBV28 and TRBJ1-4, with D tentatively TRBD1 (6 bases). The V gene lost 4 bases and the J gene lost 5 bases, with 8 bases spanning the gap. This CDR3 region has 13 residues. Germline V gene data show CDR1 as MDHEN and CDR2 as SYDVKM. CDR3 in amino acids: CASSSGQNEKLFF. The CDR3 nucleotides are TGTGCCAGCAGTTCTGGACAGAATGAAAAACTGTTTTTT.

The table lists this clonotype with many counts. This chain links TRBV7-9 with TRBJ1-6, with D unresolved. The CDR3 contains 16 residues. Trimming removed 2 bases at V and 10 bases at J, with 18 bases between. Germline lookup yields CDR1 SEHNR and CDR2 FQNEAQ (reference sequence). The CDR3 spells CASSLKEASSRSPLHF. CDR3 coding DNA: TGTGCCAGCAGCTTAAAGGAGGCGTCTTCGCGGTCACCCCTCCACTTT.

This clonotype came up many times. The V gene is TRBV5-1, the J gene TRBJ2-2; D is perhaps TRBD1 or TRBD2 (6 bases each). The V gene lost 4 bases and the J gene lost 7 bases, with 14 bases spanning the gap. CDR1 is SGHRS and CDR2 is YFSETQ in the germline V gene. This CDR3 spans 14 amino acids. In DNA form, the CDR3 reads TGCGCCAGCAGCCTACAGGGAGGAGTCGGGGAGCTGTTTTTT. Its protein is CASSLQGGVGELFF.

The gene calls are TRBV5-1 and TRBJ1-3, with D possibly being TRBD1 (5 bases). The V gene's germline CDR1 is SGHRS and CDR2 YFSETQ. Deletions cut 0 bases from V and 8 bases from J, with 12 bases between. The CDR3 is made up of 14 amino acids. The CDR3 DNA follows: TGCGCCAGCAGCTTGGGCCAGGCGGGGGACACCATATATTTT. It yields the protein CASSLGQAGDTIYF.

This clonotype appeared many times. This sequence joins TRBV6-5 and TRBJ1-4; D perhaps matches TRBD1 (5 bases). The CDR3 contains 15 residues. From germline, CDR1 is MNHEY and CDR2 SVGAGI. Trimming removed 0 bases at V and 3 bases at J, with 8 bases between. CDR3 DNA: TGTGCCAGCAGTTACTCGGGGGGGGCTAATGAAAAACTGTTTTTT. Its translation is CASSYSGGANEKLFF.

This clonotype turned up a few times. The chain links TRBV12-3 or TRBV12-4 to TRBJ2-3; possible D gene TRBD1, 5 bases. V was shortened by 7 bases and J by 6 bases, with 20 bases between the two germline ends. The CDR3 is made up of 15 amino acids. CDR3 DNA sequence: TGTGCCAGCACCCTACAGGCTGTCCTGTGGGATACGCAGTATTTT. Its translation is CASTLQAVLWDTQYF.

This clonotype was recorded at least ten times. The CDR3 DNA follows: TGTGCCAGCAGCTCCCTTTTAGCCTACAATGAGCAGTTCTTC. This sequence encodes CASSSLLAYNEQFF. The J gene is TRBJ2-1, the V gene TRBV7-9; D gene ambiguous. V lost 4 bases to trimming and J lost 2 bases, with 9 bases between them. CDR3 size: 14 residues. Germline lookup yields CDR1 SEHNR and CDR2 FQNEAQ (reference sequence).

This clonotype was detected a few times. V is TRBV27 and J is TRBJ2-5; 10 positions match TRBD2. Germline CDR1 is MNHEY and CDR2 is SMNVEV (reference sequence). V shed 9 bases and J 4 bases; nucleotides not matched to a gene: 11. The CDR3 is 15 amino acids. The chain's CDR3 is CASTAVAGGRETQYF. DNA of the CDR3: TGTGCCAGTACCGCGGTAGCGGGGGGCAGAGAGACCCAGTACTTC.

This clonotype showed up many times. The genes are TRBV20-1 and TRBJ2-7, with D perhaps TRBD1 or TRBD2 (5 bases each). Germline V gives CDR1 DFQATT, CDR2 SNEGSKA (reference sequence). The V and J ends lost 6 bases and 1 base respectively, with 13 bases between them. The CDR3 has 13 amino acids. The CDR3 region is CSAEGQGSYEQYF. CDR3 DNA sequence: TGCAGTGCAGAGGGGCAGGGTTCCTACGAGCAGTACTTC.

This clonotype occurred a few times. This chain links TRBV9 with TRBJ2-7; D is ambiguous. Germline CDR1 reads SGDLS; CDR2 reads YYNGEE. The ends were cut back, 0 bases at V and 0 bases at J, with 10 bases in the middle. The CDR3 spans 15 residues. Written as DNA, the CDR3 is TGTGCCAGCAGCGTAGAGATTGGTAGCTCCTACGAGCAGTACTTC. It is translated as CASSVEIGSSYEQYF. Drawing the rest from reference TRBV9 and TRBJ2-7, the complete variable domain is DSGVTQTPKHLITATGQRVTLRCSPRSGDLSVYWYQQSLDQGLQFLIQYYNGEERAKGNILERFSAQQFPDLHSELNLSSLELGDSALYFCASSVEIGSSYEQYFGPGTRLTVT.

A few counts support this clonotype. The CDR3, as DNA: TGCAGTGCTACGACAGGGGGCAGCAATCAGCCCCAGCATTTT. This encodes CSATTGGSNQPQHF. V gene TRBV20-1 combines with J gene TRBJ1-5, with 10 nucleotides matching TRBD1. CDR3 length equals 14 residues. The ends lost 4 bases at V and 1 base at J; junction bases unmatched: 1. Germline lookup yields CDR1 DFQATT and CDR2 SNEGSKA (reference sequence).

J is TRBJ1-1 and V is TRBV7-9; 9 positions match TRBD1. This CDR3 is built from 13 residues. Per the germline V gene, CDR1 is SEHNR and CDR2 is FQNEAQ (reference sequence). V gave up 4 bases and J gave up 9 bases; unmatched junction bases: 6. CDR3 region: CASSSSGTGKAFF. CDR3 coding DNA: TGTGCCAGCAGCTCCTCCGGGACAGGGAAAGCTTTCTTT.

The chain has TRBV9 and TRBJ2-2, with D possibly being TRBD1 (5 bases). Germline V lookup: CDR1 SGDLS, CDR2 YYNGEE. This CDR3 spans 15 amino acids. The V end was cut by 3 bases, the J end by 1 base, with 10 bases between. DNA for the CDR3: TGTGCCAGCAGCGCCACGGACATGAACACCGGGGAGCTGTTTTTT. Protein sequence: CASSATDMNTGELFF.

This clonotype has at least ten counts. The chain is built from TRBV5-8 and TRBJ2-5; D is perhaps TRBD2 (6 bases). V was clipped by 4 bases and J by 2 bases, with 9 bases between them. CDR1 is SGHTS, CDR2 YDEGEE, per germline. This CDR3 region has 13 residues. CDR3 protein: CASSRGLQETQYF. Here the CDR3 DNA reads TGTGCCAGCAGCCGGGGACTTCAAGAGACCCAGTACTTC.

The chain is built from TRBV5-1 and TRBJ2-1, with 8 bases that match TRBD2. The CDR3 covers 15 residues. Germline CDR1 is SGHRS and CDR2 is YFSETQ. V shed 0 bases, J shed 7 bases, and the junction held 6 bases outside the gene matches. The CDR3 is CASSLAGTRGNEQFF. CDR3 nucleotides: TGCGCCAGCAGCTTGGCTGGGACTAGGGGTAATGAGCAGTTCTTC.

This clonotype was found many times. The chain is built from TRBV7-2 and TRBJ2-1, with D unclear. This CDR3 contains 12 residues. Per the germline V gene, CDR1 is SGHTA and CDR2 is FQGNSA. V shed 5 bases and J shed 7 bases, with 9 bases lying between them. The CDR3: CASSPTRNEQFF. In nucleotides, the CDR3 is TGTGCCAGCAGCCCCACCCGTAATGAGCAGTTCTTC.

This clonotype was detected ten times or more. V gene TRBV20-1 combines with J gene TRBJ2-4; D is possibly TRBD2 (6 bases). This CDR3 region has 16 residues. V was pared by 3 bases and J by 8 bases, with 23 bases between. Germline lookup yields CDR1 DFQATT and CDR2 SNEGSKA (reference sequence). The CDR3 loop is CSASVIRGWGMDIQYF. The CDR3 DNA reads TGCAGTGCTAGTGTCATACGGGGGTGGGGTATGGACATTCAGTACTTC.

The rearrangement uses TRBV28 and TRBJ2-7; D not certain. V gave up 3 bases and J gave up 3 bases, with 12 bases separating them. There are 14 residues in the CDR3. Germline assignment: CDR1 MDHEN and CDR2 SYDVKM. The CDR3 is CASSLRGMGYEQYF. The CDR3 nucleotides read TGTGCCAGCAGTTTGAGAGGAATGGGCTACGAGCAGTACTTC.

The J gene is TRBJ2-5, the V gene TRBV29-1; D call uncertain. V gave up 4 bases and J gave up 5 bases, with 11 bases separating them. This CDR3 is built from 12 residues. Germline-derived CDR1 and CDR2 are SQVTM and ANQGSEA. CDR3 in amino acids: CSVVSPRETQYF. CDR3 nucleotides: TGCAGCGTTGTCTCCCCTCGGGAGACCCAGTACTTC.

In regard to this clonotype: The junction departs from germline at one end; a sequencing error may be responsible. J is TRBJ2-1 and V is TRBV20-1; TRBD2 matches 7 bases. This CDR3 has 15 residues. Germline lookup yields CDR1 DFQATT and CDR2 SNEGSKA (reference sequence). CDR3 nucleotide sequence: TGCTGTGCTAGAGATTCAGCGGGGTTCTACAATGAGCAGTTCTTC. Translation: CCARDSAGFYNEQFF.

The sample holds a few counts of this clonotype. The V gene is TRBV2, the J gene TRBJ1-1; the D gene is possibly TRBD1 (6 bases). CDR1 is SNHLY, CDR2 FYNNEI, per germline. The CDR3 spans 12 residues. V was clipped by 6 bases and J by 6 bases, with 11 bases between them. The CDR3 loop is CASRVDSPEAFF. The CDR3 region has the DNA TGTGCCAGCAGGGTGGACAGTCCTGAAGCTTTCTTT.

This clonotype was counted between two and nine times. This CDR3 reads CSARVGGSNQPQHF. The CDR3 DNA reads as TGCAGTGCTAGAGTGGGGGGTAGCAATCAGCCCCAGCATTTT. This chain uses TRBV20-1 with TRBJ1-5, with D tentatively TRBD1 (5 bases). The CDR3 has 14 amino acids. From germline, CDR1 is DFQATT and CDR2 SNEGSKA (reference sequence). The V end lost 1 base, the J end lost 0 bases, and 7 bases lay between the germline ends.

There are a few counts of this clonotype. This chain's CDR3 is CASSLGTSGTDTQYF. The DNA for the CDR3 is TGTGCCAGCAGTTTAGGGACTAGCGGGACAGATACGCAGTATTTT. V is TRBV12-3 or TRBV12-4 and J is TRBJ2-3; TRBD2 aligns across 11 bases. This CDR3 is 15 amino acids long. Germline trimming cut 1 base from V and 3 bases from J; bases unmatched to any gene: 0.

This clonotype was picked up many times. CDR3 amino acids: CASSLSRTANTEAFF. CDR3 bases: TGTGCCAGCAGCTTATCACGGACCGCGAACACTGAAGCTTTCTTT. The rearrangement links TRBV11-2 to TRBJ1-1; unclear D gene. The germline gives CDR1 SGHAT, CDR2 FQNNGV. The CDR3 loop spans 15 amino acids. Trimming left V 2 bases short and J 1 base short, with 11 bases between.

This clonotype was seen more than once but under ten times. V and J are TRBV20-1 and TRBJ2-7; 9 bases match TRBD2. This CDR3 has 15 residues. With V trimmed by 3 bases and J by 4 bases, 10 bases remained unmatched. Germline V gene data show CDR1 as DFQATT and CDR2 as SNEGSKA (reference sequence). CDR3 in amino acids: CSASHHSGGKYEQYF. CDR3 bases: TGCAGTGCTAGCCACCACAGCGGGGGGAAGTACGAGCAGTACTTC.

Concerning this clonotype itself: With a much larger clone just one base away, this may be a read error. The chain carries TRBV5-6 and TRBJ2-7; 8 nucleotides align to TRBD1. The germline gives CDR1 SGHDT, CDR2 YYEEEE. The V gene end was trimmed by 4 bases and the J gene end by 5 bases; junction bases not matched to a gene: 8. The CDR3 totals 14 residues. This CDR3 reads CASSTGPGGDEQYF. The CDR3 coding sequence is TGTGCCAGCAGCACTGGTCCAGGGGGCGACGAGCAGTACTTC.